One TCR beta chain is described in this entry. Its antigen is currently unknown. Clones were read by immunoSEQ multiplex PCR, and TCRdb kept only the in-frame ones, dropping some. The sample has 68,000 or so clones, about 92% seen once; the top ten hold approximately 0.96%. CD3+CD4+ and CD3+CD8+ cells were FACS-sorted from thawed unstimulated PBMCs. Trimming left V 1 base short and J 1 base short, with 6 bases between. Germline V gives CDR1 SGHTA, CDR2 FQGNSA. The CDR3 spans 14 residues. This entry belongs to a study of T cell clones after liver transplantation. Study-level background: Third-party-reactive TCRbeta sequences from pre-transplant mixed lymphocyte reactions served as antigen-independent comparators.

Findings and limits, study-wide: Small, mixed patient groups and varying post-transplant times limit these conclusions.

This TCR derives from a human patient who received a liver transplant. The graft donor may be the source of some T cells. The J gene is TRBJ2-3, the V gene TRBV7-2; no clear D. Sequencing was performed on CD4+ T cells from blood, taken about 27 months after liver transplant. CDR3 sequence: CASSLVPGTDTQYF. In DNA form, the CDR3 reads TGTGCCAGCAGCTTAGTCCCGGGCACAGATACGCAGTATTTT.